One sample yielded the 7 T cell receptor beta chains listed below, sequenced in a study of CD8+ T cells in alopecia areata. Isolated RNA was reverse transcribed into cDNA used as the sequencing template. Repertoires were generated with immunoSEQ multiplex PCR, while TCRdb's copy carries only in-frame clones and drops some. The sample has about 210,000 clones, more than 60% seen once. Treatment defined: oral pan-JAK inhibitor, 5-10 mg twice daily. Sequencing was performed on CD4+ T cells sorted from blood, taken around week 44, from a patient treated with tofacitinib. The receptors derive from a human donor with alopecia areata.

The V and J genes are TRBV30 and TRBJ1-6, with D hard to call. V lost 2 bases and J 9 bases, leaving 14 bases between the germline ends. Germline assignment: CDR1 GTSNPN and CDR2 SVGIG (reference sequence). The CDR3 contains 14 residues. The CDR3 DNA follows: TGTGCCTGGAGTCTCCCGGCTCTGGCTTCACCCCTCCACTTT. Translated, it gives CAWSLPALASPLHF.

On this clone: The same CDR3 arises from other DNA sequences in this sample as well. The genes are TRBV7-2 and TRBJ1-1; D call uncertain. V gave up 1 base and J gave up 0 bases, with 6 bases separating them. The length of the CDR3 is 14 residues. The germline V gene has CDR1 SGHTA and CDR2 FQGNSA. The CDR3 reads CASSLDRMNTEAFF. DNA for the CDR3: TGTGCCAGCAGCTTAGACCGTATGAACACTGAAGCTTTCTTT.

The chain links TRBV15 to TRBJ1-1; D is ambiguous. CDR1 is LNHNV, CDR2 YYDKDF, per germline (reference sequence). The CDR3 covers 15 residues. V lost 2 bases and J 0 bases, leaving 10 bases between the germline ends. The CDR3 coding sequence is TGTGCCACCAGCAGATCTAGGACGGTGAACACTGAAGCTTTCTTT. Its protein is CATSRSRTVNTEAFF.

V is TRBV2 and J is TRBJ2-5, with D uncertain. V was shortened by 10 bases and J by 5 bases, with 14 bases between the two germline ends. Germline lookup yields CDR1 SNHLY and CDR2 FYNNEI. This CDR3 is 12 amino acids long. The CDR3 here is CATHPVGETQYF. CDR3 nucleotide sequence: TGTGCCACTCATCCGGTGGGGGAGACCCAGTACTTC.

V usage is TRBV11-2 and J usage is TRBJ1-4; TRBD1 matches at 8 bases. Trimming took 1 base from V and 8 from J; bases not matched to a gene: 15. The germline V gene has CDR1 SGHAT and CDR2 FQNNGV. This CDR3 has 18 residues. The chain's CDR3 is CASSLGQGPLGLGEKLFF. The CDR3 DNA follows: TGTGCCAGCAGCTTAGGACAGGGGCCCCTTGGTCTCGGGGAAAAACTGTTTTTT.

The sample holds one count of this clone. V is TRBV25-1 and J is TRBJ1-1; a weak D match, TRBD1 (6 bases). The germline V gene has CDR1 MGHDK and CDR2 SYGVNS. Trimming took 2 bases from V and 4 from J, leaving 11 bases between them. The CDR3 is made up of 14 amino acids. The CDR3 loop reads CASSEDSGVTEAFF. As DNA, the CDR3 is TGTGCCAGCAGTGAAGATTCAGGGGTCACTGAAGCTTTCTTT.

The V gene is TRBV2, the J gene TRBJ1-1; D is unresolved. Germline V gene sequence: CDR1 SNHLY, CDR2 FYNNEI. CDR3 length: 12 amino acids. V dropped 5 bases and J dropped 7 bases, with 11 bases sitting between them. In nucleotides, the CDR3 is TGTGCCAGCAGTTCACGCGGGGTTGAAGCTTTCTTT. Translating it yields CASSSRGVEAFF.